This TCR beta chain was captured in a study of spatial heterogeneity in lung cancer. The wider study: Beta-chain sequences consistently outnumbered alpha-chain sequences in detection.

As to time point: sample taken at primary tumor resection. Sequencing was performed on whole RNA extracted from tumor and nontumor lung tissue, or from frozen PBMC, and the material was left unsorted. The donors, fewer than 90 patients with untreated early-stage non-small cell lung cancer, provided the samples. The CDR3 runs 17 residues. Per germline, CDR1 MNHEY and CDR2 SVGAGI. V was pared by 6 bases and J by 4 bases, with 13 bases of the junction left unmatched. TCR cDNA molecules each had a unique molecular identifier. Using its own MiXCR run on the 5' RACE reads, TCRdb lists one record per CDR3 protein. The sample yields around 40,000 distinct CDR3 sequences, 5.8% seen once. Worth noting for this clonotype: The antigen remains unidentified.

Study-wide points: Relative to follow-up, resection was when ubiquitous expanded tumor TCRs appeared more in blood.

Here the sequenced sample was PBMCs, taken at surgery. The chain recombines TRBV6-5 with TRBJ2-1; 9 positions agree with TRBD2. The TCR was taken from a male donor with early-stage non-small cell lung cancer. In DNA form, the CDR3 reads TGTGCCAGCAGCCCGTCGGGACCTAGCGGGGTATACAATGAGCAGTTCTTC. The encoded protein is CASSPSGPSGVYNEQFF.